The 25 T cell receptor beta chains below all came from one sample that was sequenced in a study of shared clonotypes between healthy human individuals. Sequencing used immunoSEQ multiplex PCR; TCRdb keeps in-frame clones, though not all of them. This table holds over a million clones, roughly 96% found once. The sample was naive CD4+ T cells sorted from blood. Indicated subset: CD45RA+ positively selected. All receptors come from a young man in good health.

The rearrangement links TRBV18 to TRBJ2-2; 7 nucleotides line up with TRBD2. CDR3 length: 14 residues. Germline values: CDR1 KGHSH, CDR2 LQKENI. V gave up 4 bases and J gave up 2 bases; unmatched junction bases: 1. The CDR3 bases are TGTGCCAGCTCACGAGCGGGAAACACCGGGGAGCTGTTTTTT. It codes for CASSRAGNTGELFF.

CDR3 nucleotides: TGTGCCAGCAGCCTCGGCTTCTCCTACGAGCAGTACTTC. This codes for CASSLGFSYEQYF. The V call is TRBV14, the J call TRBJ2-7; unclear D gene. Germline-derived CDR1 and CDR2 are SGHDN and FVKESK. V was clipped by 4 bases and J by 0 bases, with 7 bases between them. CDR3 length: 13 residues.

This rearrangement joins TRBV4-1 to TRBJ2-7; D unresolved. Trimming stripped 0 bases from V and 2 bases from J, with 8 bases between. Germline V CDR1 and CDR2: MGHRA, YSYEKL. This CDR3 is 14 amino acids long. The CDR3 reads CASSQDDKTYEQYF. The CDR3 DNA reads TGCGCCAGCAGCCAAGACGACAAAACCTACGAGCAGTACTTC.

V gene TRBV7-9 combines with J gene TRBJ2-7; the match to TRBD2 covers 9 bases. CDR1 and CDR2 from the germline V gene are SEHNR and FQNEAQ (reference sequence). The CDR3 covers 14 residues. Trimming removed 5 bases from V and 0 bases from J; junction bases left unmatched: 2. CDR3: CASSLSGGSYEQYF. The CDR3 coding sequence is TGTGCCAGCAGCCTTAGCGGGGGCTCCTACGAGCAGTACTTC.

V is TRBV4-3 and J is TRBJ1-1, with D perhaps TRBD1 (6 bases). CDR3 length: 16 amino acids. Germline-derived CDR1 and CDR2 are LGHNA and YSLEER. V was pared by 0 bases and J by 4 bases, with 15 bases between. The CDR3 region has the DNA TGCGCCAGCAGCCAAGATGGGGGGGCGCATAGCACTGAAGCTTTCTTT. Its protein is CASSQDGGAHSTEAFF.

The chain employs TRBV18 and TRBJ2-1, with 14 bases lining up with TRBD2. With 5 bases clipped from V and 9 bases from J, the junction kept 6 bases outside the gene matches. Per the germline V gene, CDR1 is KGHSH and CDR2 is LQKENI. CDR3 length: 15 amino acids. As DNA, the CDR3 is TGTGCCAGCTCAATGGGACTAGCGGGAGCTTTTGAGCAGTTCTTC. This sequence encodes CASSMGLAGAFEQFF.

J is TRBJ2-7 and V is TRBV30, with D perhaps TRBD2 (6 bases). Trimming left V 3 bases short and J 0 bases short, with 15 bases between. Germline lookup yields CDR1 GTSNPN and CDR2 SVGIG (reference sequence). The CDR3 extends over 15 amino acids. CDR3 protein: CAWRGSGSSSYEQYF. Here the CDR3 DNA reads TGTGCCTGGAGGGGTTCCGGGAGTAGCTCCTACGAGCAGTACTTC.

The chain couples TRBV28 to TRBJ2-5; 9 bases line up with TRBD2. CDR3 length: 15 amino acids. V lost 8 bases to trimming and J lost 1 base; unmatched junction nucleotides: 8. The V gene's germline CDR1 is MDHEN and CDR2 SYDVKM. The CDR3 sequence is CASGTLAGPQETQYF. For the CDR3, the DNA is TGTGCCAGCGGGACACTAGCGGGCCCCCAAGAGACCCAGTACTTC.

The chain combines TRBV11-2 with TRBJ2-1; D call uncertain. Germline V lookup: CDR1 SGHAT, CDR2 FQNNGV. CDR3 length equals 16 residues. V lost 2 bases and J 4 bases, leaving 15 bases between the germline ends. CDR3 loop: CASSLLGGRSYNEQFF. The CDR3 DNA is TGTGCCAGCAGCTTATTGGGCGGCAGGTCGTACAATGAGCAGTTCTTC.

CDR3 sequence (DNA): TGTGCCAGCAGTTTCTCGCCCTCGAGGGCCCAAGAGACCCAGTACTTC. Translated: CASSFSPSRAQETQYF. The J gene is TRBJ2-5, the V gene TRBV28; D is possibly TRBD2 (5 bases). Germline CDR1 and CDR2: MDHEN and SYDVKM. The CDR3 sequence is 16 residues long. V dropped 3 bases and J dropped 1 base, with 15 bases sitting between them.

Only a few counts were recorded for this clone. The chain is built from TRBV5-1 and TRBJ2-1; D is perhaps TRBD1 or TRBD2 (5 bases each). Germline-derived CDR1 and CDR2 are SGHRS and YFSETQ. Trimming pared 3 bases from V and 4 bases from J, leaving 8 bases between. CDR3 length: 13 amino acids. The CDR3 nucleotides read TGCGCCAGCAGCTCGGGACCTTACAATGAGCAGTTCTTC. Protein: CASSSGPYNEQFF.

This clone was seen only once. The rearrangement links TRBV6-1 to TRBJ1-1, with TRBD1 identical over 9 bases. This CDR3 contains 13 residues. Trimming removed 11 bases from V and 4 bases from J; junction bases left unmatched: 8. Germline loops: CDR1 MNHNS, CDR2 SASEGT. Here the CDR3 reads CAARTGAFTEAFF. CDR3 bases: TGTGCCGCCCGGACAGGGGCGTTCACTGAAGCTTTCTTT.

This clone was seen only a few times. The sample has other DNA sequences that encode this CDR3 too. V usage is TRBV5-4 and J usage is TRBJ1-2, with D possibly TRBD1 on 5 matching bases. The V gene's germline CDR1 is SGHNT and CDR2 YYREEE (reference sequence). This CDR3 is 14 amino acids long. V was pared by 4 bases and J by 0 bases, with 10 bases between. The CDR3 sequence: CASSPDRANYGYTF. DNA for the CDR3: TGTGCCAGCAGCCCTGACAGAGCTAACTATGGCTACACCTTC.

In this sample, this clone turned up once. The rearrangement links TRBV11-2 to TRBJ2-4; D call uncertain. Germline V CDR1 and CDR2: SGHAT, FQNNGV. V dropped 0 bases and J dropped 0 bases, with 6 bases sitting between them. This CDR3 is built from 15 residues. The CDR3 coding sequence is TGTGCCAGCAGCTTAGAAGGAGTAGCCAAAAACATTCAGTACTTC. Translating gives CASSLEGVAKNIQYF.

The chain recombines TRBV7-8 with TRBJ1-1; 8 bases line up with TRBD1. Germline V gene sequence: CDR1 SGHVS, CDR2 FQNEAQ. The CDR3 is 15 residues long. V lost 2 bases to trimming and J lost 4 bases; unmatched junction nucleotides: 6. The CDR3 sequence: CASSLMTGAGTEAFF. The CDR3 DNA reads TGTGCCAGCAGCTTAATGACAGGGGCCGGCACTGAAGCTTTCTTT.

This sequence joins TRBV2 and TRBJ2-3; 11 bases match TRBD2. Germline V gene lookup returns CDR1 SNHLY and CDR2 FYNNEI. With V trimmed by 4 bases and J by 6 bases, 6 bases remained unmatched. CDR3 length: 15 amino acids. The CDR3 loop reads CASSGASGRFDTQYF. The CDR3 DNA sequence: TGTGCCAGCAGTGGAGCTAGCGGGAGGTTCGATACGCAGTATTTT.

The V gene is TRBV28, the J gene TRBJ2-3; TRBD1 is a possible D gene (5 bases). CDR3 length: 13 amino acids. Trimming stripped 11 bases from V and 6 bases from J, with 18 bases between. Germline CDR1 and CDR2: MDHEN and SYDVKM. This CDR3 reads CALGQGVGDTQYF. In DNA, the CDR3 is TGTGCCTTAGGGCAGGGTGTTGGGGATACGCAGTATTTT.

The V gene is TRBV5-1, the J gene TRBJ1-4; the match to TRBD1 covers 7 bases. There are 17 residues in the CDR3. Trimming took 0 bases from V and 8 from J; bases not matched to a gene: 13. Germline CDR1 and CDR2: SGHRS and YFSETQ. The CDR3 sequence is CASSLVGGTVLDEKLFF. DNA of the CDR3: TGCGCCAGCAGCTTGGTTGGCGGGACAGTCCTGGACGAAAAACTGTTTTTT.

This chain links TRBV27 with TRBJ1-4; 10 bases match TRBD1. Germline CDR1 reads MNHEY; CDR2 reads SMNVEV (reference sequence). There are 14 residues in the CDR3. V dropped 6 bases and J dropped 6; count of bases not matched to a gene: 4. The DNA for the CDR3 is TGTGCCAGCAGCCGGACAGGGGGTTATGAAAAACTGTTTTTT. Protein product: CASSRTGGYEKLFF.

This clone was seen only once. The chain uses TRBV9 and TRBJ2-5, with 9 bases fitting TRBD2. J was trimmed by 4 bases and V by 3 bases; bases with no gene match: 4. The CDR3 covers 14 residues. Germline V gene sequence: CDR1 SGDLS, CDR2 YYNGEE. This CDR3 is CASSGLAGVETQYF. The CDR3 DNA sequence: TGTGCCAGCAGCGGATTAGCGGGAGTAGAGACCCAGTACTTC.

To note about this clone: This same CDR3 is encoded by further DNA sequences in the sample. The chain couples TRBV10-1 to TRBJ2-7, with TRBD1 identical over 7 bases. The V gene end was trimmed by 6 bases and the J gene end by 2 bases; junction bases not matched to a gene: 4. This CDR3 has 13 amino acids. Germline V lookup: CDR1 WNHNN, CDR2 SYGVQD (reference sequence). Written as DNA, the CDR3 is TGCGCCAGCAGCCCCGGGACAGCCTACGAGCAGTACTTC. Its protein is CASSPGTAYEQYF.

The rearrangement uses TRBV20-1 and TRBJ2-7, with unresolved D. Germline values: CDR1 DFQATT, CDR2 SNEGSKA (reference sequence). There are 11 residues in the CDR3. The germline V and J ends were trimmed by 7 bases and 4 bases, with 11 bases remaining between them. The CDR3 DNA reads as TGCAGTGGACCGGGCCTATACGAGCAGTACTTC. The encoded protein is CSGPGLYEQYF.

This chain links TRBV14 with TRBJ1-2; TRBD1 matches at 9 bases. Germline-derived CDR1 and CDR2 are SGHDN and FVKESK. After removal of 1 base from V and 2 bases from J, the junction contained 8 bases not matched to a gene. The CDR3 contains 17 residues. The CDR3 nucleotides are TGTGCCAGCAGCCAAGTCCGATGGGGACAGGGAAACTATGGCTACACCTTC. Amino acids: CASSQVRWGQGNYGYTF.

V and J are TRBV5-1 and TRBJ2-2; TRBD2 aligns across 8 bases. The CDR3 has 15 amino acids. Trimming at V came to 6 bases and at J to 6 bases, leaving 10 bases not matched to a gene. Germline-derived CDR1 and CDR2 are SGHRS and YFSETQ. DNA of the CDR3: TGCGCCAGCACCGGACTAGCTGGGAGCTCCGGGGAGCTGTTTTTT. This translates into CASTGLAGSSGELFF.

The chain links TRBV30 to TRBJ1-1; D gene unclear. With 5 bases removed from V and 3 bases from J, the gap between germline ends came to 7 bases. This CDR3 has 11 residues. The germline CDR1 and CDR2 sequences are GTSNPN and SVGIG (reference sequence). The CDR3 bases are TGTGCCTGGGAGGATTACACTGAAGCTTTCTTT. It yields the protein CAWEDYTEAFF. Full variable domain (outside the CDR3, taken from reference TRBV30 and TRBJ1-1): SQTIHQWPATLVQPVGSPLSLECTVEGTSNPNLYWYRQAAGRGLQLLFYSVGIGQISSEVPQNLSASRPQDRQFILSSKKLLLSDSGFYLCAWEDYTEAFFGQGTRLTVV.